The clone carrying this T cell receptor beta chain was recorded only once. The antigen is not known. The CDR3 consists of 14 residues. Germline-derived CDR1 and CDR2 are MNHEY and SVGAGI. V dropped 4 bases and J dropped 0 bases, with 7 bases sitting between them. TCRdb's copy holds only in-frame clones and misses some; the assay was immunoSEQ multiplex PCR. Of 75,000 to 95,000 clones detected, roughly 96% appear once; the ten largest clones hold roughly 0.78%. The data were taken from a study of cytomegalovirus exposure and HLA in healthy donors. As for the study in general: The roughly 660 first-cohort repertoires shared a platform with the roughly 120 validation repertoires, as reported in a later analysis. Study-wide results and caveats: A list of roughly 180 TCR beta chains associated with cytomegalovirus was given.

V usage is TRBV6-5 and J usage is TRBJ1-5, with a possible D match to TRBD1 (5 bases). The receptor's source is a young man in good health and CMV-seronegative. The sample taken for sequencing was PBMCs. The CDR3 nucleotides are TGTGCCAGCAGTTTAGGGGATAGCAATCAGCCCCAGCATTTT. Protein: CASSLGDSNQPQHF.